This T cell receptor (beta chain) was identified in a study of blood T cell repertoires in COVID-19. Study-level background: T cells, B-cell-depleted T cells, or PBMCs provided the cDNA or gDNA that served as material.

Germline lookup yields CDR1 SGHAT and CDR2 FQNNGV. V lost 7 bases and J lost 8, with 14 bases in between. The CDR3 runs 12 residues. Only in-frame clones appear in the TCRdb table, and some are missing; sequencing was by immunoSEQ multiplex PCR. In the table there are 190,000 or so clones, about 84% of which are singletons. Participants were aged 18 to 89 years, lived in 24 US areas, and enrolled virtually. Self-reported history from a screening survey and questionnaire set each donor's cohort. V usage is TRBV11-2 and J usage is TRBJ1-2; D not resolved. This TCR derives from a woman between 25 and 40 years old who had recovered from COVID-19. The specimen was PBMCs or T cells enriched from blood (not recorded which). CDR3 in DNA: TGTGCCAGCAACCCCGGGGTTGGGGGCTACACCTTC. Translation: CASNPGVGGYTF.